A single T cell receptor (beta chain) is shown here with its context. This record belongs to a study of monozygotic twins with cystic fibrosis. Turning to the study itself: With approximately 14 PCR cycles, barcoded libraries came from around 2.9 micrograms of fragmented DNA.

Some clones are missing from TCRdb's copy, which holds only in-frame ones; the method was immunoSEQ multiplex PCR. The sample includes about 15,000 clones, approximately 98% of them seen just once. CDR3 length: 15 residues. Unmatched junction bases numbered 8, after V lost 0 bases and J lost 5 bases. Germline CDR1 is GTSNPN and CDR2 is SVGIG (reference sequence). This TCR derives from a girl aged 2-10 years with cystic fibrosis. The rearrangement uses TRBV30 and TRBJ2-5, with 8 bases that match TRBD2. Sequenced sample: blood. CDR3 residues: CAWSVERTSYETQYF. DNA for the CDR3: TGTGCCTGGAGTGTAGAGAGGACTAGCTATGAGACCCAGTACTTC.